Below are 8 T cell receptor beta chains sequenced from a single sample in a study of blood T cell repertoires in COVID-19. The assay was immunoSEQ multiplex PCR, and TCRdb's table has in-frame clones only and misses some. The table records some 150,000 clones, about four fifths of them present only once. Sample: PBMCs or T cells enriched from blood (not recorded which). The receptor source for this set is a woman between 50 and 59 years old in a cohort exposed to, infected with or recovered from COVID-19 (not recorded which).

The table lists this clone with a count of one. V is TRBV9 and J is TRBJ1-6, with 8 positions matching TRBD1. CDR3 size: 15 residues. V lost 3 bases and J lost 11; bases outside the gene matches: 10. Germline V CDR1 and CDR2: SGDLS, YYNGEE. CDR3: CASSASSGGGAPLHF. CDR3 coding DNA: TGTGCCAGCAGCGCCTCTTCAGGGGGCGGTGCACCCCTCCACTTT.

The V gene is TRBV7-2, the J gene TRBJ1-2; D gene ambiguous. CDR1 is SGHTA and CDR2 is FQGNSA in the germline V gene. The CDR3 totals 16 residues. V was shortened by 1 base and J by 6 bases, with 18 bases between the two germline ends. The CDR3 loop is CASSLVGRTPGDGYTF. The CDR3, as DNA: TGTGCCAGCAGCTTAGTCGGTCGGACTCCCGGGGATGGCTACACCTTC.

This clone showed up just a few times. The genes are TRBV5-4 and TRBJ2-7; tentatively, D is TRBD1 (5 bases). V lost 4 bases and J 3 bases, leaving 14 bases between the germline ends. CDR1 is SGHNT and CDR2 is YYREEE in the germline V gene (reference sequence). The CDR3 extends over 14 amino acids. CDR3 sequence reads: CASSPDDRHYEQYF. Here the CDR3 DNA reads TGTGCCAGCAGCCCCGACGACAGACACTACGAGCAGTACTTC.

V usage is TRBV19 and J usage is TRBJ2-7, with 8 nucleotides matching TRBD1. Germline V gene data show CDR1 as LNHDA and CDR2 as SQIVND (reference sequence). This CDR3 has 16 residues. V lost 5 bases to trimming and J lost 4 bases; unmatched junction nucleotides: 13. CDR3 loop: CASSHRTGSITYEQYF. As DNA, the CDR3 is TGTGCCAGTAGTCACAGGACAGGGTCGATTACGTACGAGCAGTACTTC.

This chain joins TRBV9 and TRBJ2-2; TRBD2 matches at 12 bases. The CDR3 is made up of 16 amino acids. V lost 4 bases to trimming and J lost 1 base; unmatched junction nucleotides: 2. Germline values: CDR1 SGDLS, CDR2 YYNGEE. DNA for the CDR3: TGTGCCAGCAGCCGGACTAGCGGGATGAACACCGGGGAGCTGTTTTTT. Its protein is CASSRTSGMNTGELFF.

This clone showed up just once. V and J are TRBV4-3 and TRBJ1-5; TRBD1 matches 9 bases. CDR3 size: 15 residues. V shed 3 bases and J 6 bases; nucleotides not matched to a gene: 6. The V gene's germline CDR1 is LGHNA and CDR2 YSLEER. Written as DNA, the CDR3 is TGCGCCAGCAGCCAGGAACAGGGGGCTAGTCAGCCCCAGCATTTT. Translation: CASSQEQGASQPQHF.

The chain uses TRBV19 and TRBJ1-2, with D maybe TRBD1 (5 bases). CDR1 LNHDA and CDR2 SQIVND come from the germline V gene (reference sequence). CDR3 length: 13 residues. V was pared by 5 bases and J by 6 bases, with 13 bases between. CDR3 bases: TGTGCCAGTAGTCCAGGCAGGGCTGATGGCTACACCTTC. Translating gives CASSPGRADGYTF.

J is TRBJ2-7 and V is TRBV3-1 (or the pseudogene TRBV3-2); possible D gene TRBD1, 6 bases. CDR1 and CDR2 (germline): LGHDT, YNNKEL (reference sequence). The CDR3 covers 15 residues. The V and J ends lost 3 bases and 1 base respectively, with 13 bases between them. The CDR3 region has the DNA TGTGCCAGCAGCCAGTCGGAACAGGGTTCCTACGAGCAGTACTTC. This sequence encodes CASSQSEQGSYEQYF.